The clone carrying this T cell receptor (beta chain) has more than one count but fewer than ten. Antigen unknown. The data were taken from a study of beta chain features in type 1 diabetes. For the study at large: Healthy donors resembled patients in age, gender and cell yields.

Sequenced material consisted of expressed TCRB transcripts (all of the isolated RNA was reverse transcribed). Clones were read by immunoSEQ multiplex PCR, and TCRdb kept only the in-frame ones, dropping some. This table holds about 120,000 clones, about 16% found once. V shed 0 bases and J shed 7 bases, with 10 bases lying between them. Looked up from germline, CDR1 is MNHEY and CDR2 is SVGAGI. The CDR3 sequence is 13 residues long. By way of CD45RO/CCR7/CD25/CD127/CD95/CD27, the CD4+ regulatory, stem cell-like memory, central memory and naive cells were sorted. Overall study results and limits: Significant though moderate, a shortening of TCRB CDR3s appeared in all four CD4+ subsets of Type 1 diabetes patients.

The origin of this receptor is a man younger than 40 with type 1 diabetes. This chain links TRBV6-5 with TRBJ2-7; D remains ambiguous. The sequenced material came from central memory CD4+ T cells from blood. The CDR3 DNA is TGTGCCAGCAGTTACTCGAATCGTGAAGAGCAGTACTTC. This codes for CASSYSNREEQYF.